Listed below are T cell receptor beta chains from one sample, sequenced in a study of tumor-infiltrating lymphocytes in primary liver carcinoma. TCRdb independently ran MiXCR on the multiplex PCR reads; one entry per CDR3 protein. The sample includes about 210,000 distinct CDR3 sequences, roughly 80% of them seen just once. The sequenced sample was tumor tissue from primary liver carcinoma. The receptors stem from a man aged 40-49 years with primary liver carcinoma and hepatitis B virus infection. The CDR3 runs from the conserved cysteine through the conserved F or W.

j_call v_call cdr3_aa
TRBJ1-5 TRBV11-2 CASSLEMGGDQPQHF
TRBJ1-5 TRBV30 CAWSTGGNQPQHF
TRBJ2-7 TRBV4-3 CASSQGAPGTGRYEQYF
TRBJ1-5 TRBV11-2 CASSLKGGLTNQSQHF
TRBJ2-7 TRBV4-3 CASSQSGGSYEQYF
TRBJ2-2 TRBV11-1 CASMTGHTNTGELFF
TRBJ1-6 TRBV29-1 CSASKTRNSHLHF
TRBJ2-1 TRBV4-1 CTSSQGLAGVNERFF
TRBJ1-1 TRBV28 CLTQGEMNTKAFF
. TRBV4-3 CASSHLGTSGRYNEQYF
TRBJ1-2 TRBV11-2 CANSLEGGREVLGYTF
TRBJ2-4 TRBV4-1 CASSSVLQKVNIQYF
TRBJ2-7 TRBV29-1 CSVSSGSSYEQYF
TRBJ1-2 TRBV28 CARHLPGQGTYGYTF
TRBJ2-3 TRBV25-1 CASSESDSNTHTQYF
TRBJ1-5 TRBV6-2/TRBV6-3 CASSSRPSNQPQRF
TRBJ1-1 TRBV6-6 CASRRGGMKTEAFF
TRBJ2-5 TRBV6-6 CASSYSGDLGTQYF
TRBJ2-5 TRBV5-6 CASSLVASQGTQYF
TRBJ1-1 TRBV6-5 CASNPPTGVVGIAEAFF
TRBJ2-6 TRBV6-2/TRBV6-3 CASSPTGSSSSGANILTF
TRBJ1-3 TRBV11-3 CASSTGKSGNTIYF
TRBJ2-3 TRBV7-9 CASKLAGTTDTQYF
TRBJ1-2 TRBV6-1 CASTSGTVFYGYTF
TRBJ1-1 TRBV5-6 CASSLAQTRAEAFF
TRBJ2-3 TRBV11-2 CVSSRRSTGNTDTHYF
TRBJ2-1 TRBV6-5 CASSSPMSASYNEQFF
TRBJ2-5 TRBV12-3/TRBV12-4 CASSLSGVPEAHYF
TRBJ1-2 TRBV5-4 CASSLGLGGGPQGGQDYTF
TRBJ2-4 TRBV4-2 CASGQGAGLAEKNIQYF
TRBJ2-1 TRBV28 CASSWASLDERFF
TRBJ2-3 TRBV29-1 CSGEQGAVEDTQYF
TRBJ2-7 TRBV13 CARSSSRIYYEQYF
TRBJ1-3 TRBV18 CASSPTGVDSGNTIYF
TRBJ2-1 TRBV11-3 CTCSLGISNNEQFF
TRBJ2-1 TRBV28 CASIPPDRECYNEQFF
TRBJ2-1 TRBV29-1 CSVGFGTAGFYEQFF
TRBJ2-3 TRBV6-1 CVSSDSGTFTDTQYF
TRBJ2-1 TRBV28 CVSSLQYNGQFF
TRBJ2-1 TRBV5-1 CARSLEGSGSHEQFF
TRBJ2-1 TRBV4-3 CASSQDFSSYNEQFF
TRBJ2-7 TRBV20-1 CSARDEELSYEQYF
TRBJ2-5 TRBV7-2 CASSSQVGKQETQYF
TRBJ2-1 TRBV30 CAWSKGDHLIELFF
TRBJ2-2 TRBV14 CASSQDPQAVRTRELFF
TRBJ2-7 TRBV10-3 CAISGGKDRNSGEQYF
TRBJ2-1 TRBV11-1 CASILVHLSYNEQFF
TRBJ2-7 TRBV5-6 CASSLAPDPQYF
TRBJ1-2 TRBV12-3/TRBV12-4 CACSLPGIDYTF
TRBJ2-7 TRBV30 CAPSRDSPYEQYF
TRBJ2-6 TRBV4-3 CTSSQDGSGRGANILTF
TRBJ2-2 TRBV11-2 CASSTDSDAGDMFF
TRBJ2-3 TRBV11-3 CASSLAHRDMQYF
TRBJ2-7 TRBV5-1 CASSLGPGSDGQYF
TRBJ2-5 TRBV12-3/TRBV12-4 CASSITSSQETQYF
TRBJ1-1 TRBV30 CAWSADRMTKAFF
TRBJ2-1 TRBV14 CASRQYAGPGDNEQFF